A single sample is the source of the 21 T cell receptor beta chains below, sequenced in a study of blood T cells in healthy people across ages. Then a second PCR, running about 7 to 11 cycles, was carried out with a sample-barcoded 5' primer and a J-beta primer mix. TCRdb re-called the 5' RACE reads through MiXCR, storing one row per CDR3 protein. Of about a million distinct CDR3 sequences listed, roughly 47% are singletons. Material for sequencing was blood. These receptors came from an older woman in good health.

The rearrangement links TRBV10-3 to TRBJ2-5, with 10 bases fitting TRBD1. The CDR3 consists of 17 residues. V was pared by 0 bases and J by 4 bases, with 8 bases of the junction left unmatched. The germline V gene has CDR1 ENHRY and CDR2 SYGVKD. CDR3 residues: CAISESSGQGSLETQYF. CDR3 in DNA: TGTGCCATCAGTGAGTCCTCGGGACAGGGGTCCCTAGAGACCCAGTACTTC.

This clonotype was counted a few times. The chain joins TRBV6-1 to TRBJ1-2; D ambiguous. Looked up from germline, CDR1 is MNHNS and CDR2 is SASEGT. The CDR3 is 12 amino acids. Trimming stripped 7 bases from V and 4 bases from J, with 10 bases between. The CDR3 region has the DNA TGTGCCAGCACGGACGGGAGCTATGGCTACACCTTC. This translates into CASTDGSYGYTF.

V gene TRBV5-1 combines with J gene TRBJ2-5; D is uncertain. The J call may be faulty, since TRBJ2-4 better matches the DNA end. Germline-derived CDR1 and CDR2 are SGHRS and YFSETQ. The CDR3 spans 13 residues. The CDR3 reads CASSVEVAHIQYF. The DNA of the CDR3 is TGCGCCAGCAGCGTGGAAGTAGCACACATTCAGTACTTC.

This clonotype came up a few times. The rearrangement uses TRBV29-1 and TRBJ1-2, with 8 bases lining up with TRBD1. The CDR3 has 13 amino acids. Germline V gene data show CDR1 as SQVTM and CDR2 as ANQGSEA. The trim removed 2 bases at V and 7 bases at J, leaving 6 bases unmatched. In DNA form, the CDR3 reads TGCAGCGTTGAAATCCAGGGGGCTTTTGGCTACACCTTC. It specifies CSVEIQGAFGYTF.

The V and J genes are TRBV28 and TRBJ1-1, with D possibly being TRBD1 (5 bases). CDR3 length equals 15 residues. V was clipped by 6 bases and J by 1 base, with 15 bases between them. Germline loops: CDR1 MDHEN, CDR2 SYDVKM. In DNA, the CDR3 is TGTGCCAGCAGAACTCCCGAGACAGCGAACACTGAAGCTTTCTTT. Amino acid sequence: CASRTPETANTEAFF.

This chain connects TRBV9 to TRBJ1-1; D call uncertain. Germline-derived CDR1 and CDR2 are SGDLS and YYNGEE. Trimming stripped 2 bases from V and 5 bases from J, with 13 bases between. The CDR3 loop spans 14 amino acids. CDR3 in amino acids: CASSVQKSWTEAFF. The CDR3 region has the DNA TGTGCCAGCAGCGTTCAGAAGTCGTGGACTGAAGCTTTCTTT.

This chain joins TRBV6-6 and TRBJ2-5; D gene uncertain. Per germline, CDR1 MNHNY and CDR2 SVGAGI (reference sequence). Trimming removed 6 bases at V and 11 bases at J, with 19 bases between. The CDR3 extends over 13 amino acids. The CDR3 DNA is TGTGCCAGCAGGGTTCGGGTTCTCGATGAGCAGTACTTC. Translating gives CASRVRVLDEQYF.

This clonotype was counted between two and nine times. The CDR3 nucleotides read TGTGCCAGCAGCCTAGGGCAACCAACAGGGAGCTCCTACGAGCAGTACTTC. Its protein product is CASSLGQPTGSSYEQYF. This chain joins TRBV12-3 or TRBV12-4 and TRBJ2-7, with a possible D match to TRBD1 (6 bases). The V end was cut by 6 bases, the J end by 0 bases, with 21 bases between. The CDR3 is 17 amino acids.

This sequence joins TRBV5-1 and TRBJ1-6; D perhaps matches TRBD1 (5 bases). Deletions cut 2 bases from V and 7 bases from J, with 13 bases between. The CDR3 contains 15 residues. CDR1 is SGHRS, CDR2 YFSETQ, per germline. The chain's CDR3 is CASSFQGPENSPLHF. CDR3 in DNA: TGCGCCAGCAGCTTCCAGGGCCCGGAAAATTCACCCCTCCACTTT.

The CDR3 nucleotides are TGTGCCAGCAGCCCGGCCCGGGGTGTTGACCATGAGCAGTTCTTC. This codes for CASSPARGVDHEQFF. The chain carries TRBV3-1 and TRBJ2-1; maybe TRBD2 (5 bases). Germline loops: CDR1 LGHDT, CDR2 YNNKEL (reference sequence). Trimming pared 4 bases from V and 8 bases from J, leaving 18 bases between. The CDR3 loop spans 15 amino acids.

CDR3 DNA sequence: TGTGCCAGCAACTTACAGGGCTCGACGGCTGGCAATCAGCCCCAGCATTTT. Its translation: CASNLQGSTAGNQPQHF. This rearrangement joins TRBV6-2 or TRBV6-3 to TRBJ1-5; TRBD1 might be the D (6 bases). CDR3 size: 17 residues. In germline, CDR1 is MNHEY, CDR2 SVGEGT. Between the trimmed V and J ends, which lost 7 bases and 2 bases, there was a span of 21 bases.

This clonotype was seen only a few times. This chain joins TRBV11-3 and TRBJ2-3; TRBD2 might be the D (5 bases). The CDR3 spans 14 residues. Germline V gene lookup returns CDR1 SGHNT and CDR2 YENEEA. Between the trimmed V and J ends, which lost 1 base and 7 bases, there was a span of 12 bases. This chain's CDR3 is CASSLGGSVNTQYF. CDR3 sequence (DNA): TGTGCCAGCAGCTTAGGCGGGTCTGTAAATACGCAGTATTTT.

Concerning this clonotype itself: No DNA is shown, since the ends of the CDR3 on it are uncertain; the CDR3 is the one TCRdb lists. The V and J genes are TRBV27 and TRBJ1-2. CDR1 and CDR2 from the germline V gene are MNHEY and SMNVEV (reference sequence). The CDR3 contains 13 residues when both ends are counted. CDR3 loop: CATVGGPHYGCTF.

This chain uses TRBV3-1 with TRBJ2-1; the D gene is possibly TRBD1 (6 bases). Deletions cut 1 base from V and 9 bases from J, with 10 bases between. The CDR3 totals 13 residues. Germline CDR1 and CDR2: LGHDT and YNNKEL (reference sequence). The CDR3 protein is CASSQGTAGEQFF. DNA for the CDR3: TGTGCCAGCAGCCAAGGGACAGCTGGTGAGCAGTTCTTC.

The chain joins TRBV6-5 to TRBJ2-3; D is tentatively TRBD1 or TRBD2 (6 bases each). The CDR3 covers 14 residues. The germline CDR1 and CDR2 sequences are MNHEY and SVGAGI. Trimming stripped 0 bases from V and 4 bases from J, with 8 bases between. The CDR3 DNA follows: TGTGCCAGCAGTTACTCGAGGGGGGCAGATACGCAGTATTTT. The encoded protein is CASSYSRGADTQYF.

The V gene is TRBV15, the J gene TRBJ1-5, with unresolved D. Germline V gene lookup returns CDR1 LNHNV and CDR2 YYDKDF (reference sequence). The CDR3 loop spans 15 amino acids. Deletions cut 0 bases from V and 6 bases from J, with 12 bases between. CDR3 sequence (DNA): TGTGCCACCAGCAGAGAATCGAGGGTCGGTCAGCCCCAGCATTTT. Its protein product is CATSRESRVGQPQHF.

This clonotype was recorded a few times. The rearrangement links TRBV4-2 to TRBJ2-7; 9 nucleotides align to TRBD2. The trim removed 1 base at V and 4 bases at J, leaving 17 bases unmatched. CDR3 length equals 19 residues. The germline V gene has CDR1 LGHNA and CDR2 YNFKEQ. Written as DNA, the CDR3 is TGTGCCAGCAGCCAAGGCGGACGACTGGGTAGCGGGAGTATATACGAGCAGTACTTC. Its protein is CASSQGGRLGSGSIYEQYF.

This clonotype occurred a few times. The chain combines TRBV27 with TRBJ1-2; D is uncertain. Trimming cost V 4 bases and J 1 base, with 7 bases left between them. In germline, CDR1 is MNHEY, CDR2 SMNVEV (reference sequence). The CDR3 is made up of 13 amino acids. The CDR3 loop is CASSSWLNYGYTF. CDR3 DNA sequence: TGTGCCAGCAGTTCATGGCTTAACTATGGCTACACCTTC.

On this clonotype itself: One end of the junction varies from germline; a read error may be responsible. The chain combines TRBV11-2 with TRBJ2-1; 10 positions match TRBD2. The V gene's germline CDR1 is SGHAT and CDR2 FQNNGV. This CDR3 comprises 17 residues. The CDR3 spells CAGSLRVQREGSNEQFF. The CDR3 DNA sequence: TGTGCCGGCAGCTTAAGGGTCCAGCGGGAGGGTTCCAATGAGCAGTTCTTC.

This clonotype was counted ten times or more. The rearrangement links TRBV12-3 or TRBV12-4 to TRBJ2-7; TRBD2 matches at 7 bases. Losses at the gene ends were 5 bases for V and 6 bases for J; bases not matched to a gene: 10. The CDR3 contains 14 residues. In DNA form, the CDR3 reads TGTGCCAGCAGTCTCGTCGGCAGGGAGGGCGAGCAGTACTTC. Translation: CASSLVGREGEQYF.

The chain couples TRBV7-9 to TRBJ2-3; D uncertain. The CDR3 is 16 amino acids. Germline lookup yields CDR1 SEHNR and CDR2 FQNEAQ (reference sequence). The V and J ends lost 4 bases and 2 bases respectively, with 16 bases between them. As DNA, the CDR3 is TGTGCCAGCAGCTCAGATGCTCCGGTGGACACAGATACGCAGTATTTT. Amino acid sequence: CASSSDAPVDTDTQYF. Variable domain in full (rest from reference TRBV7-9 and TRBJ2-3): DTGVSQNPRHKITKRGQNVTFRCDPISEHNRLYWYRQTLGQGPEFLTYFQNEAQLEKSRLLSDRFSAERPKGSFSTLEIQRTEQGDSAMYLCASSSDAPVDTDTQYFGPGTRLTVL.